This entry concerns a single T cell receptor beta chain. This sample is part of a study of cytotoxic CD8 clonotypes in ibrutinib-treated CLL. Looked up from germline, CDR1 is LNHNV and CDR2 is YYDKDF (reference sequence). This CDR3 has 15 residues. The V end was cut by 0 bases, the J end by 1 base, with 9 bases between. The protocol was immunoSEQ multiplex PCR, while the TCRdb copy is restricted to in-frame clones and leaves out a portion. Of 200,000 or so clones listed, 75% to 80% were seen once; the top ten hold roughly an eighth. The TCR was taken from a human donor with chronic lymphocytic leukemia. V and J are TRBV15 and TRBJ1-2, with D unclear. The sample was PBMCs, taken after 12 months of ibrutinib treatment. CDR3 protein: CATSRDGWVNYGYTF. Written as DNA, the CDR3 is TGTGCCACCAGCAGAGATGGTTGGGTTAACTATGGCTACACCTTC.